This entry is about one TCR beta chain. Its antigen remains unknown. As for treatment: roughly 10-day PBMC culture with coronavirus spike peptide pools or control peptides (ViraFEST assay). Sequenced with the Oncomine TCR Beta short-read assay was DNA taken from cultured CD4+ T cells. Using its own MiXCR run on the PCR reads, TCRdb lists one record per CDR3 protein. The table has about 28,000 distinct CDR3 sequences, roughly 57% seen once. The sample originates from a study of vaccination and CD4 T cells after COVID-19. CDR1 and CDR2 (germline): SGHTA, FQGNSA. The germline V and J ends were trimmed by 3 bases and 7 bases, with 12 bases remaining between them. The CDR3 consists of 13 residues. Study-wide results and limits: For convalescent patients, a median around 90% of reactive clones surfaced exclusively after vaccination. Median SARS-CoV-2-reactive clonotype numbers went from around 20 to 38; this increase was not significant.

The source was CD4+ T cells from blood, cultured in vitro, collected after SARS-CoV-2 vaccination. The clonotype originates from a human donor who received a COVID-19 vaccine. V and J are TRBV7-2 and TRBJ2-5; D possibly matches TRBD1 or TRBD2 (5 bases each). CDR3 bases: TGTGCCAGCAGCTTGGGACGCTGGGGGACCCAGTACTTC. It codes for CASSLGRWGTQYF. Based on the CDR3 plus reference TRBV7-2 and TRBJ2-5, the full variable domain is GAGVSQSPSNKVTEKGKDVELRCDPISGHTALYWYRQSLGQGLEFLIYFQGNSAPDKSGLPSDRFSAERTGGSVSTLTIQRTQQEDSAVYLCASSLGRWGTQYFGPGTRLLVL.